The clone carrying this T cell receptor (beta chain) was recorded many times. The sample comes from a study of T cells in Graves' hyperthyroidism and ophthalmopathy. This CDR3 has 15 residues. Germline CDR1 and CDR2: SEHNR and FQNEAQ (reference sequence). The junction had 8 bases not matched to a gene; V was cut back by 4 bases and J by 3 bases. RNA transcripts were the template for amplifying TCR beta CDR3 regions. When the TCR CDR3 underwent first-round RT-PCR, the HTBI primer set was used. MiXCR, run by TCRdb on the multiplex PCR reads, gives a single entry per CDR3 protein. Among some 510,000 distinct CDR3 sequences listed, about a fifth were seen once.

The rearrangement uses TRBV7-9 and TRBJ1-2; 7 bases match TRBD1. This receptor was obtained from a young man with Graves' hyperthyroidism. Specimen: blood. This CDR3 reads CASSSRQGWDYGYTF. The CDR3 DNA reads TGTGCCAGCAGCTCCCGACAGGGATGGGACTATGGCTACACCTTC. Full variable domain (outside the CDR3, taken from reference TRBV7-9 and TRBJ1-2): DTGVSQNPRHKITKRGQNVTFRCDPISEHNRLYWYRQTLGQGPEFLTYFQNEAQLEKSRLLSDRFSAERPKGSFSTLEIQRTEQGDSAMYLCASSSRQGWDYGYTFGSGTRLTVV.